Described below is a single TCR beta chain sequence and its context. No antigen is known for it. There are 16 residues in the CDR3. CDR1 and CDR2 (germline): SGHVS, FNYEAQ. UMI-labeled 5' RACE TRB cDNA libraries were prepared from the cells. Using the 5' RACE reads, TCRdb records one entry per CDR3 protein without DNA. The sample table sets out roughly 60,000 distinct CDR3 sequences. The data stem from a study of CXCR3-negative and CXCR3-positive naive CD8 T cells. Findings and caveats of the study: Cryopreservation partially decreased CXCR3 expression, and most assays used fresh PBMCs. Greater hydrophobicity was found in TRB CDR3s of CXCR3-positive naive cells than of CXCR3-negative naive cells.

The gene calls are TRBV7-6 and TRBJ2-1; TCRdb gives TRBD1 as the D gene, but with no DNA this cannot be confirmed. This sequence originates from a human donor in good health. Some clones in this sample may be carry-over from other donors' samples. The sample consisted of naive CXCR3+ CD8+ T cells from blood. Subset noted: CD45RO-CCR7+CD27+CD95- naive CD8+ T cells expressing CXCR3 (TNR3+). CDR3: CASSLMGDSSYNEQFF.